This TCR beta chain is from a study of blood T cell repertoires in COVID-19. Study information: Samples representing acute and convalescent COVID-19 were sourced from the United States, Italy and Spain.

Source study methods: Scientists estimated how many nucleated cells there were by amplifying reference gene primers. Sequenced by immunoSEQ multiplex PCR; TCRdb stores in-frame clones only, minus some. V and J calls and clone size are those listed in that table; D and trimming were worked out from the DNA. Of over 150,000 clones detected, about four fifths appear once; the ten largest clones hold about 3.4%. Allocation to cohorts depended on clinical history reported by the participants. A single count supports this clone. Germline trimming cut 4 bases from V and 5 bases from J; bases unmatched to any gene: 4. The CDR3 runs to 13 residues. Germline V gene lookup returns CDR1 MNHEY and CDR2 SVGAGI.

This TCR was recovered from a woman aged 55-75 years who had recovered from COVID-19. Sequenced material: PBMCs or T cells enriched from blood (not recorded which). J is TRBJ1-1 and V is TRBV6-5, with 7 bases identical to TRBD1. The CDR3 nucleotides read TGTGCCAGCAGTTTCAGGGGGGAAACTGAAGCTTTCTTT. It codes for CASSFRGETEAFF.